This TCR beta chain was recovered during a study of cytomegalovirus exposure and HLA in healthy donors. General study findings and limits: The study listed about 150 cytomegalovirus-associated TCR beta chains.

PCR used 60 Vbeta primers and 13 Jbeta primers. Sequenced by immunoSEQ multiplex PCR; TCRdb stores in-frame clones only, minus some. This sample has about 160,000 clones; about two thirds occur once, and the top ten carry 3.5% to 5%. Worth noting for this clone: The antigen is undetermined.

V shed 8 bases, J shed 4 bases, and the junction held 8 bases outside the gene matches. CDR3 length: 15 residues. Germline values: CDR1 MNHNY, CDR2 SVGAGI (reference sequence). This clonotype was sampled from a woman under 30 in good health and CMV-seropositive. Sequencing input: PBMCs. J is TRBJ1-5 and V is TRBV6-6; 10 bases map to TRBD1. As DNA, the CDR3 is TGTGCCAGCTCAGCCCCGGGACAGGGGAATCAGCCCCAGCATTTT. Its translation: CASSAPGQGNQPQHF.